The 9 T cell receptor beta chains reported below all come from one sample, sequenced in a study of early T cells in non-severe SARS-CoV-2 infection (dated by TCRdb to the early 2020s). Libraries were built with 5' RACE. Instrument on record: NextSeq 500. TCRdb reprocessing: public reads trimmed at Q25 with fastp, clones called with MiXCR, in-frame beta chains kept. CDR3 protein sequences are deduplicated, and each keeps its most common genes and DNA. In this sample the table shows around 70,000 distinct CDR3 sequences, 9% to 15% of which occur a single time. The ten largest clones take up 3.5% to 5.5% of the sample. The sequenced sample consisted of whole blood. The receptors stem from an adult who was a healthcare worker with PCR-confirmed SARS-CoV-2 infection or an uninfected control (not recorded which).

This clonotype was picked up many times. This sequence joins TRBV6-5 and TRBJ2-5, with unresolved D. This CDR3 comprises 14 residues. The germline V and J ends were trimmed by 2 bases and 0 bases, with 7 bases remaining between them. From germline, CDR1 is MNHEY and CDR2 SVGAGI. CDR3 nucleotides: TGTGCCAGCAGTTACGCGCGGTACCAAGAGACCCAGTACTTC. Protein product: CASSYARYQETQYF.

This clonotype was counted only a few times. The CDR3 region has the DNA TGTGCCAGCAGCCTAACCAAGGCGACTGAAGCTTTCTTT. Its translation: CASSLTKATEAFF. V gene TRBV3-1 combines with J gene TRBJ1-1; D unresolved. Germline lookup yields CDR1 LGHDT and CDR2 YNNKEL (reference sequence). The CDR3 extends over 13 amino acids. The V end was cut by 4 bases, the J end by 5 bases, with 11 bases between.

This clonotype was counted between two and nine times. The J gene is TRBJ2-3, the V gene TRBV7-9; D is perhaps TRBD2 (6 bases). In germline, CDR1 is SEHNR, CDR2 FQNEAQ (reference sequence). The CDR3 is 14 amino acids. The ends were cut back, 3 bases at V and 5 bases at J, with 12 bases in the middle. In nucleotides, the CDR3 is TGTGCCAGCAGCTTGGAGGGGCGGCAAGATACGCAGTATTTT. Translated, it gives CASSLEGRQDTQYF.

This clonotype came up many times. The V gene is TRBV5-6, the J gene TRBJ2-1; D call uncertain. Germline lookup yields CDR1 SGHDT and CDR2 YYEEEE. With 4 bases removed from V and 2 bases from J, the gap between germline ends came to 13 bases. This CDR3 spans 15 amino acids. The DNA of the CDR3 is TGTGCCAGCAGCCTATCCTTATTCCCCTACAATGAGCAGTTCTTC. It specifies CASSLSLFPYNEQFF.

This sequence joins TRBV29-1 and TRBJ2-3; D could derive from TRBD1 or TRBD2 (6 bases each). From germline, CDR1 is SQVTM and CDR2 ANQGSEA. Trimming removed 3 bases from V and 6 bases from J, with 16 bases in between. CDR3 length: 14 residues. The CDR3 loop reads CSVDGGPGTDTQYF. DNA of the CDR3: TGCAGCGTTGATGGGGGGCCTGGGACGGATACGCAGTATTTT.

The chain joins TRBV5-1 to TRBJ2-2; the D is unclear. Deletions cut 4 bases from V and 3 bases from J, with 4 bases between. The CDR3 length is 12 residues. Per germline, CDR1 SGHRS and CDR2 YFSETQ. The CDR3 bases are TGCGCCAGCAGCCTCGACACCGGGGAGCTGTTTTTT. Protein sequence: CASSLDTGELFF. Combining the CDR3 with reference TRBV5-1 and TRBJ2-2 gives the whole variable domain KAGVTQTPRYLIKTRGQQVTLSCSPISGHRSVSWYQQTPGQGLQFLFEYFSETQRNKGNFPGRFSGRQFSNSRSEMNVSTLELGDSALYLCASSLDTGELFFGEGSRLTVL.

This clonotype was counted only a few times. The chain joins TRBV5-6 to TRBJ2-1, with 11 bases fitting TRBD2. Germline V gives CDR1 SGHDT, CDR2 YYEEEE. V lost 4 bases to trimming and J lost 7 bases; unmatched junction nucleotides: 1. The CDR3 has 13 amino acids. CDR3 sequence (DNA): TGTGCCAGCAGCCGGACTAGCGGGAATGAGCAGTTCTTC. This translates into CASSRTSGNEQFF. Combining the CDR3 with reference TRBV5-6 and TRBJ2-1 gives the whole variable domain DAGVTQSPTHLIKTRGQQVTLRCSPKSGHDTVSWYQQALGQGPQFIFQYYEEEERQRGNFPDRFSGHQFPNYSSELNVNALLLGDSALYLCASSRTSGNEQFFGPGTRLTVL.

This chain joins TRBV5-4 and TRBJ2-1, with 7 bases that match TRBD2. V shed 6 bases and J 8 bases; nucleotides not matched to a gene: 5. The CDR3 is 12 residues long. The V gene's germline CDR1 is SGHNT and CDR2 YYREEE (reference sequence). CDR3 loop: CASNGLGDEQFF. The CDR3 coding sequence is TGTGCCAGCAACGGACTAGGGGATGAGCAGTTCTTC.

This clonotype was detected only once. V gene TRBV3-1 combines with J gene TRBJ2-3; tentative D call: TRBD2 (6 bases). This CDR3 spans 16 amino acids. The V end was cut by 0 bases, the J end by 2 bases, with 12 bases between. Germline V lookup: CDR1 LGHDT, CDR2 YNNKEL (reference sequence). CDR3 region: CASSQEVRGYTDTQYF. The CDR3 region has the DNA TGTGCCAGCAGCCAAGAGGTGCGGGGATACACAGATACGCAGTATTTT.